This entry describes one TCR beta chain. Trimming took off 4 bases at V and 10 bases at J, with 17 bases between the two ends. The CDR3 loop spans 13 amino acids. CDR1 SEHNR and CDR2 FQNEAQ come from the germline V gene (reference sequence). Sequencing used immunoSEQ multiplex PCR; TCRdb keeps in-frame clones, though not all of them. The sample contains 8,500 to 11,000 clones, around 80% of which appear only once. The source of the sample is a study of somatic mutations in cytotoxic T cells in rheumatoid arthritis. The TCR sequence derives from a woman aged 50 to 65 in good health. This chain links TRBV7-9 with TRBJ2-7, with D perhaps matching TRBD2 (5 bases). Sequenced: CD8+ T cells sorted from blood. CDR3 DNA sequence: TGTGCCAGCAGCTCCGCTGAGGGCGAACGTCAGTACTTC. Amino acid sequence: CASSSAEGERQYF.